This entry concerns a single T cell receptor beta chain. As yet, its antigen is unknown. PCR primers comprised 60 Vbeta and 13 Jbeta primers. TCRdb's table, derived via immunoSEQ multiplex PCR, lists solely in-frame clones and lacks some. The data hold fewer than 200,000 clones, with approximately 80% observed a single time. The data belong to a study of cytomegalovirus exposure and HLA in healthy donors. The study, taken as a whole, reports: TCR beta chains numbering some 160 were designated cytomegalovirus-associated. Later on, a genetic analysis was performed. It linked a missense variant in DCLRE1C with V- and J-gene trimming of TCR beta.

CDR1 is SNHLY, CDR2 FYNNEI, per germline. The V and J ends lost 5 bases and 0 bases respectively, with 11 bases between them. The CDR3 loop spans 15 amino acids. The TCR sequence derives from a man aged 25 to 40 in good health and CMV-seronegative. The chain joins TRBV2 to TRBJ1-3; possibly TRBD1 for D (5 bases). Source material: PBMCs. CDR3 protein: CASSIDRSSGNTIYF. The CDR3 DNA sequence: TGTGCCAGCAGTATCGACAGAAGCTCTGGAAACACCATATATTTT.